This paragraph reports one TCR beta chain. Germline V lookup: CDR1 KGHSH, CDR2 LQKENI. V was clipped by 6 bases and J by 2 bases; unmatched bases: 16. This CDR3 is 19 amino acids long. The data are from a study of technical replicates of blood from a few donors. Sequencing used immunoSEQ multiplex PCR; TCRdb keeps in-frame clones, though not all of them. Of 85,000 to 100,000 clones listed, almost 96% are singletons. Material for sequencing was T cells isolated from PBMCs. This chain connects TRBV18 to TRBJ2-7; 13 bases match TRBD2. The TCR sequence derives from a human donor in good health. The CDR3 DNA is TGTGCCAGCTCGCAGACACTAGCGGGAGGGCCCCGGACAGCCTACGAGCAGTACTTC. This codes for CASSQTLAGGPRTAYEQYF.